This entry concerns a single T cell receptor beta chain. The sample originates from a study of blood T cell repertoires in COVID-19. Germline V gives CDR1 LGHDT, CDR2 YNNKEL (reference sequence). The length of the CDR3 is 15 residues. V shed 6 bases and J 1 base; nucleotides not matched to a gene: 4. Method: immunoSEQ multiplex PCR; TCRdb's copy keeps in-frame clones and lacks some. The data show approximately 220,000 clones, more than 75% seen once. This sequence joins TRBV3-1 (or the pseudogene TRBV3-2) and TRBJ2-5; 11 positions match TRBD2. The source of this sequence is a woman aged 40 to 55 with acute COVID-19. The material sequenced was PBMCs or T cells enriched from blood (not recorded which). CDR3 DNA: TGTGCCAGCAGGGCTAGCGGGGGGCCCCAAGAGACCCAGTACTTC. Protein product: CASRASGGPQETQYF.